Listed here are 14 T cell receptor beta chains from one sample, sequenced in a study of T cell responses to AZD1222 COVID-19 vaccine (dated by TCRdb to the early 2020s). In light of the paper, this sample's time point label describes: baseline before first vaccination. Library construction relied on the immunoSEQ multiplex PCR assay. This immuneACCESS table, as held by TCRdb, lists in-frame sequences with V and J called but not all clones. Of the missing ones, under half trace to an unresolved V gene in checked studies; the others have no known cause. For this sample the table gives fewer than 120,000 clones, of which about 87% were detected only once. The ten most abundant clones make up 1.5% to 2% of the sample. The sample consisted of peripheral blood, taken on day 0 of AZD1222 vaccination. The receptors shown here come from an adult in good health.

The chain has TRBV27 and TRBJ2-1; D is ambiguous. V lost 6 bases and J lost 3, with 9 bases in between. The germline gives CDR1 MNHEY, CDR2 SMNVEV (reference sequence). CDR3 length: 13 residues. The CDR3 region is CASSLIHYNEQFF. For the CDR3, the DNA is TGTGCCAGCAGCCTTATTCACTACAATGAGCAGTTCTTC.

This clone occurred once. V and J are TRBV18 and TRBJ2-7; D gene unclear. This CDR3 is built from 15 residues. V lost 6 bases and J 6 bases, leaving 21 bases between the germline ends. CDR1 KGHSH and CDR2 LQKENI come from the germline V gene. The CDR3 DNA follows: TGTGCCAGCTCCCTTAGGGCGGTTTCGGATTCCGAGCAGTACTTC. It codes for CASSLRAVSDSEQYF.

CDR3 protein: CASSEGGRGREQYF. DNA of the CDR3: TGTGCCAGCAGTGAAGGTGGCAGGGGGCGCGAGCAGTACTTC. This sequence joins TRBV25-1 and TRBJ2-7; 8 bases agree with TRBD1. J was trimmed by 6 bases and V by 2 bases; bases with no gene match: 6. Germline CDR1 reads MGHDK; CDR2 reads SYGVNS. There are 14 residues in the CDR3.

The chain combines TRBV29-1 with TRBJ1-1; D is uncertain. CDR1 and CDR2 from the germline V gene are SQVTM and ANQGSEA. The CDR3 sequence is 11 residues long. Trimming took off 6 bases at V and 6 bases at J, with 11 bases between the two ends. CDR3 sequence: CSVLGYPEAFF. DNA for the CDR3: TGCAGCGTCCTAGGGTATCCTGAAGCTTTCTTT.

V is TRBV5-1 and J is TRBJ1-1; 8 nucleotides align to TRBD1. With 1 base clipped from V and 4 bases from J, the junction kept 6 bases outside the gene matches. This CDR3 has 15 amino acids. Per the germline V gene, CDR1 is SGHRS and CDR2 is YFSETQ. This chain's CDR3 is CASSLSGGVSTEAFF. CDR3 sequence (DNA): TGCGCCAGCAGCTTGTCAGGGGGCGTGAGCACTGAAGCTTTCTTT. The full variable domain, in which reference TRBV5-1 and TRBJ1-1 provide the parts outside the CDR3, is KAGVTQTPRYLIKTRGQQVTLSCSPISGHRSVSWYQQTPGQGLQFLFEYFSETQRNKGNFPGRFSGRQFSNSRSEMNVSTLELGDSALYLCASSLSGGVSTEAFFGQGTRLTVV.

V and J are TRBV18 and TRBJ1-2; maybe TRBD1 (6 bases). V gave up 2 bases and J gave up 5 bases, with 15 bases separating them. The CDR3 runs 15 residues. The germline V gene encodes CDR1 KGHSH and CDR2 LQKENI. The CDR3 coding sequence is TGTGCCAGCTCACCAGAAGGAGGGGGAAGATATGGCTACACCTTC. It encodes CASSPEGGGRYGYTF.

The rearrangement uses TRBV19 and TRBJ2-1; the D gene is possibly TRBD2 (6 bases). V was cut by 5 bases and J by 8 bases, with 13 bases left in between. CDR3 length equals 13 residues. Germline V gene lookup returns CDR1 LNHDA and CDR2 SQIVND (reference sequence). For the CDR3, the DNA is TGTGCCAGTAGTTACGGGACTTTCTATGAGCAGTTCTTC. Its translation is CASSYGTFYEQFF.

This clone appeared once. The chain is built from TRBV5-6 and TRBJ1-4; 9 bases agree with TRBD1. V was clipped by 2 bases and J by 7 bases; unmatched bases: 6. CDR3 length: 15 residues. Germline V gives CDR1 SGHDT, CDR2 YYEEEE. The CDR3 DNA reads TGTGCCAGCAGCTTTCTGGGACAGGGAAGTGAAAAACTGTTTTTT. It yields the protein CASSFLGQGSEKLFF.

This rearrangement joins TRBV27 to TRBJ1-6; 7 bases agree with TRBD1. Germline CDR1 reads MNHEY; CDR2 reads SMNVEV (reference sequence). Losses at the gene ends were 10 bases for V and 3 bases for J; bases not matched to a gene: 9. This CDR3 spans 15 amino acids. CDR3: CATRSGGHYNSPLHF. DNA of the CDR3: TGTGCCACCAGATCAGGGGGTCACTATAATTCACCCCTCCACTTT.

The chain combines TRBV18 with TRBJ2-3; 10 positions match TRBD1. The CDR3 spans 18 residues. The J segment lost 2 bases and the V segment lost 1 base, leaving 9 bases of the junction unmatched. Germline V CDR1 and CDR2: KGHSH, LQKENI. The CDR3 spells CASSPLRGTGDLTDTQYF. In DNA form, the CDR3 reads TGTGCCAGCTCACCACTGAGAGGGACAGGGGACCTCACAGATACGCAGTATTTT.

The chain recombines TRBV5-1 with TRBJ2-7, with 11 nucleotides matching TRBD2. Germline CDR1 SGHRS, CDR2 YFSETQ. This CDR3 comprises 16 residues. The V gene end was trimmed by 3 bases and the J gene end by 2 bases; junction bases not matched to a gene: 7. CDR3 nucleotides: TGCGCCAGCAGCTCCTCCACTAGCGGGGGTCCCTACGAGCAGTACTTC. Translating it yields CASSSSTSGGPYEQYF.

The chain links TRBV4-1 to TRBJ1-4; a weak D match, TRBD1 (5 bases). V was shortened by 1 base and J by 6 bases, with 9 bases between the two germline ends. CDR1 is MGHRA, CDR2 YSYEKL, per germline. CDR3 length: 14 residues. CDR3 in DNA: TGCGCCAGCAGCCAAGCCAGGGCGGATGAAAAACTGTTTTTT. Amino acid sequence: CASSQARADEKLFF.

The J gene is TRBJ1-3, the V gene TRBV2; 9 bases match TRBD1. Germline V gene data show CDR1 as SNHLY and CDR2 as FYNNEI. This CDR3 is built from 14 residues. The V and J ends lost 7 bases and 7 bases, in that order; junction bases with no gene match: 8. CDR3 loop: CASNPRTGDNTIYF. The CDR3 nucleotides read TGTGCCAGCAACCCTAGGACAGGGGACAACACCATATATTTT.

This clone was counted a few times. The gene calls are TRBV12-3 or TRBV12-4 and TRBJ1-1; D gene unclear. This CDR3 comprises 12 residues. V was pared by 7 bases and J by 2 bases, with 8 bases between. As DNA, the CDR3 is TGTGCCAGCATCCGACTAAACACTGAAGCTTTCTTT. It yields the protein CASIRLNTEAFF.